The source of this T cell receptor beta chain is a study of blood T cell repertoires in COVID-19. Study as a whole: T cells, B-cell-depleted T cells, or PBMCs supplied cDNA or gDNA.

The V end lost 4 bases, the J end lost 3 bases, and 13 bases lay between the germline ends. The CDR3 is made up of 14 amino acids. Germline CDR1 MDHEN, CDR2 SYDVKM. Residents of 24 US areas, aged about 18 to 89 years, made up the participants. Which cohort a participant joined came from the clinical history participants gave. Methods used by the authors: Nucleated cell number was recorded as an estimate derived from reference gene primer amplification. This table comes from immunoSEQ multiplex PCR, and its TCRdb copy is limited to in-frame clones, with some not included. V, J and clone size derive from that table, while D and trimming were established from the DNA sequence. The data contain fewer than 300,000 clones, approximately 90% of them singletons.

The receptor comes from a woman between 25 and 40 years old who had recovered from COVID-19. The genes are TRBV28 and TRBJ2-7; D is unclear. The sample comprised PBMCs or T cells enriched from blood (not recorded which). The CDR3 DNA follows: TGTGCCAGCAGTTCCCCCCCGCTATACTACGAGCAGTACTTC. This encodes CASSSPPLYYEQYF.